Listed below are T cell receptor beta chains from one sample, sequenced in a study of T cells after yellow fever vaccination. TCRdb independently ran MiXCR on the 5' RACE reads; one entry per CDR3 protein. Seen here are 50,000 to 75,000 distinct CDR3 sequences, about 6.6% observed once, and the top ten hold around two fifths. The sequenced sample was CD8+ T cells sorted from PBMCs, obtained on the day of the first yellow fever vaccination. The receptors shown here come from a man aged 18 to 29 who received the YFV17D yellow fever vaccine. CDR3s include the opening cysteine and the closing phenylalanine or tryptophan. A D gene is named only where the DNA matches it firmly. Clone size, where shown, is once, few, many, or a class for clones that have expanded.

size	V	D	J	DNA	CDR3
few	TRBV5-1	TRBD1	TRBJ2-6	TGCGCCAGCAGCGCCGGGACAGGGGCGGGTCGGGCCAACGTCCTGACTTTC	CASSAGTGAGRANVLTF
few	TRBV5-1	.	TRBJ1-1	TGCGCCAGCAGCTTGCGGGGGGCGTATGACACTGAAGCTTTCTTT	CASSLRGAYDTEAFF
.	TRBV3-1	.	TRBJ2-5	TGTGCCAGCACCACCTGGAGCCAGAGCCAAGAGACCCAGTACTTC	CASTTWSQSQETQYF
many	TRBV29-1	TRBD1	TRBJ1-4	TGCAGCGTGCAACCCTTGACAGGGGAGGGCACTAATGAAAAACTGTTTTTT	CSVQPLTGEGTNEKLFF
many	TRBV4-2	.	TRBJ2-3	TGTGCCAGCAGCCAAGATTGGCACGGGGTGTTCGCGGATACGCAGTATTTT	CASSQDWHGVFADTQYF
many	TRBV5-1	.	TRBJ2-3	TGCGCCCGACGCCTATGGCCTCCCCGGGCCACAGATACGCAGTATTTT	CARRLWPPRATDTQYF
few	TRBV7-6	.	TRBJ2-1	TGTGCCAGCAGCCCAGAGGCCGGCTCCTACAATGAGCAGTTCTTC	CASSPEAGSYNEQFF
.	TRBV11-1	TRBD2	TRBJ2-1	TGTGCCAGCAGCCCTTCTAGCGGGGGGGCTCCCTACAATGAGCAGTTCTTC	CASSPSSGGAPYNEQFF
few	TRBV11-2	TRBD2	TRBJ2-1	TGTGCCAGCCTTGACTCCGGGCGGGGGGGCGGTGAGCAGTTCTTC	CASLDSGRGGGEQFF
many	TRBV7-8	.	TRBJ2-5	TGTGCCAGCAGCTTAGCCGGGCTAGTGCCGAAAGAGACCCAGTACTTC	CASSLAGLVPKETQYF
many	TRBV12-3/TRBV12-4	TRBD2	TRBJ2-7	TGTGCCAGCAGTTCCGGGACTAGCGGGATCTACGAGCAGTACTTC	CASSSGTSGIYEQYF
many	TRBV9	TRBD1	TRBJ2-7	TGTGCCAGCAGCCCCCGGGACAGATTCCCCTCCTACGAGCAGTACTTC	CASSPRDRFPSYEQYF
.	TRBV27	TRBD1	TRBJ1-2	TGTGCCAGCAGTTTATTGGGACAGTCAAGGAGGGGCTACACCTTC	CASSLLGQSRRGYTF
.	TRBV4-1	TRBD1	TRBJ1-2	TGCGCCAGCAGCCAGGAAAAAGGGGGCCGTGGCTACACCTTC	CASSQEKGGRGYTF
few	TRBV4-1	.	TRBJ2-7	TGCGCCAGCAGCCCCGGACACTCCTACGAGCAGTACTTC	CASSPGHSYEQYF
many	TRBV12-3/TRBV12-4	.	TRBJ2-3	TGTGCCAGCACCTCCACGGCGGCCACCCTCCCGGGGACAGATACGCAGTATTTT	CASTSTAATLPGTDTQYF
many	TRBV6-6	.	TRBJ2-1	TGTGCCAGCAGCCGGACCCCTGGGGAGGTGCAGTTCTTC	CASSRTPGEVQFF
many	TRBV27	.	TRBJ2-7	TGTGCCAGCAGCCCAAAGGGACGTTACGAGCAGTACTTC	CASSPKGRYEQYF
many	TRBV19	TRBD1	TRBJ2-5	TGTGCCAGTAGTATAACAGGGGGCGGAGAGACCCAGTACTTC	CASSITGGGETQYF
medium-sized	TRBV11-2	.	TRBJ1-2	TGTGCCAGCAGCTTAGATCCCTTCTTAGGACGGCCTAACTATGGCTACACCTTC	CASSLDPFLGRPNYGYTF
many	TRBV7-9	.	TRBJ1-1	TGTGCCAGCAGCCTATTAGGCACTGAAGCTTTCTTT	CASSLLGTEAFF
few	TRBV6-1	.	TRBJ1-2	TGTGCCAGCTTCCCCCCCCGTGGTAGGGCAGGGGCTAGCGATGGCTACACCTTC	CASFPPRGRAGASDGYTF
many	TRBV6-1	.	TRBJ2-3	TGTGCCAGTATTGGGGACGTCCTATACTACACAGATACGCAGTATTTT	CASIGDVLYYTDTQYF
many	TRBV7-2	.	TRBJ2-7	TGTGCCACCTCTCGGGTACAGGGCTCCTACGAGCAGTACTTC	CATSRVQGSYEQYF
many	TRBV7-6	.	TRBJ2-1	TGTGCCAGCAGCGGCTCGAGTATTGAGCAGTTCTTC	CASSGSSIEQFF
many	TRBV20-1	.	TRBJ1-1	TGCAGTGCAGACGACAGACTGAACACTGAAGCTTTCTTT	CSADDRLNTEAFF
.	TRBV3-1	.	TRBJ1-3	TGTGCCAGCAGCCCGTACCTCTACTCTGGAAACACCATATATTTT	CASSPYLYSGNTIYF
.	TRBV28	.	TRBJ2-2	TGTGCCAGCAGTTCCAGGGGAACCGGGGAGCTGTTTTTT	CASSSRGTGELFF
few	TRBV24-1	.	TRBJ1-5	TGTGCCACCAGCCTACAGGGCCGCTGGCCCCAGCATTTT	CATSLQGRWPQHF
few	TRBV2	.	TRBJ1-4	TGTGCCAGCAGCTACAGGGCGGTTTCACTCCTTAATGAAAAACTGTTTTTT	CASSYRAVSLLNEKLFF
many	TRBV15	.	TRBJ2-1	TGTGCCACCAGCAGAGATTTAGGGATCGGTGAGCAGTTCTTC	CATSRDLGIGEQFF
.	TRBV10-3	TRBD1	TRBJ2-7	TGTGCCATCAGTGAACAGGGGGCGAAGGGCGAGCAGTACTTC	CAISEQGAKGEQYF
few	TRBV29-1	.	TRBJ1-3	TGCAGCGTCCCTAGGGGAAACACCATATATTTT	CSVPRGNTIYF
few	TRBV7-3	TRBD2	TRBJ2-3	TGTGCCAGCAGCTTAAAAGCGGGGTTGGAGGCAGATACGCAGTATTTT	CASSLKAGLEADTQYF
many	TRBV7-8	TRBD2	TRBJ2-3	TGTGCCAGCAGCTTATTGGAGTCTAGCGGCCTTGATACGCAGTATTTT	CASSLLESSGLDTQYF
.	TRBV6-1	.	TRBJ2-7	TGTGCCAGCAGCGACAGGAGCTCCTACGAGCAGTACTTC	CASSDRSSYEQYF
few	TRBV12-3/TRBV12-4	TRBD2	TRBJ2-1	TGTGCCAGCAGTCGGTCTAGCGGACCTAGCTCCTACAATGAGCAGTTCTTC	CASSRSSGPSSYNEQFF
many	TRBV4-3	.	TRBJ2-2	TGCGCCAGCAGCGAGGATTCCGGGGAGCTGTTTTTT	CASSEDSGELFF
.	TRBV29-1	.	TRBJ1-4	TGCAGCGTTGAAGAACGAGGGATAAATGAAAAACTGTTTTTT	CSVEERGINEKLFF
.	TRBV9	.	TRBJ2-2	TGTGCCAGCAGCGCCCCGCGCACCGGGGAGCTGTTTTTT	CASSAPRTGELFF
many	TRBV5-6	TRBD1	TRBJ1-4	TGTGCCAGCAGCTTCGGCAGGGGGTACGAAAAACTGTTTTTT	CASSFGRGYEKLFF
many	TRBV12-3/TRBV12-4	.	TRBJ2-7	TGTGCCAGCGGATTCGGGAAATCCTACGAGCAGTACTTC	CASGFGKSYEQYF
.	TRBV11-2	TRBD2	TRBJ2-5	TGTGCCAGCAGCCCCTATCCGGGGTCCAGCGGGGGGGCCAATGAGACCCAGTACTTC	CASSPYPGSSGGANETQYF
.	TRBV2	TRBD1	TRBJ1-5	TGTGCCAGCGGTGGACAGGGGTTTTCTAATCAGCCCCAGCATTTT	CASGGQGFSNQPQHF
few	TRBV5-1	.	TRBJ2-1	TGCGCCAGCAGCTTGGCCCCGCTAGAAGAGCAGTTCTTC	CASSLAPLEEQFF
many	TRBV7-2	.	TRBJ2-5	TGTGCCAGCAGCTTAGGGTGGACAGAAGAAGAGACCCAGTACTTC	CASSLGWTEEETQYF
few	TRBV20-1	TRBD2	TRBJ2-3	TGCAGTGCGGGGGGGGTAGTTGAGTCGGATACGCAGTATTTT	CSAGGVVESDTQYF
.	TRBV7-2	TRBD2	TRBJ2-3	TGTGCCAGCAGCTTAGCCGGGTTTAAGGTAGCGGGGAGGCCAGATACGCAGTATTTT	CASSLAGFKVAGRPDTQYF